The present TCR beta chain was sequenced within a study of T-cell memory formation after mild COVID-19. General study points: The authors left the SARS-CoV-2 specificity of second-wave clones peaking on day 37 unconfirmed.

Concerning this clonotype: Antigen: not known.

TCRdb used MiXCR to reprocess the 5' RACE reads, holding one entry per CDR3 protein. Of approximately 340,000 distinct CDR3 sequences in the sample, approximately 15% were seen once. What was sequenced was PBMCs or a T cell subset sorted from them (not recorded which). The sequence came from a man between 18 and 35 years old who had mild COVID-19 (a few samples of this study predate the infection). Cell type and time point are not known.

The CDR3 is CASSYMGWSGELFF. CDR3 DNA sequence: TGTGCCAGCAGCTACATGGGTTGGTCCGGGGAGCTGTTTTTT. The gene calls are TRBV7-2 and TRBJ2-2, with unresolved D. Trimming removed 4 bases at V and 6 bases at J, with 12 bases between. CDR1 is SGHTA and CDR2 is FQGNSA in the germline V gene. The CDR3 spans 14 residues.